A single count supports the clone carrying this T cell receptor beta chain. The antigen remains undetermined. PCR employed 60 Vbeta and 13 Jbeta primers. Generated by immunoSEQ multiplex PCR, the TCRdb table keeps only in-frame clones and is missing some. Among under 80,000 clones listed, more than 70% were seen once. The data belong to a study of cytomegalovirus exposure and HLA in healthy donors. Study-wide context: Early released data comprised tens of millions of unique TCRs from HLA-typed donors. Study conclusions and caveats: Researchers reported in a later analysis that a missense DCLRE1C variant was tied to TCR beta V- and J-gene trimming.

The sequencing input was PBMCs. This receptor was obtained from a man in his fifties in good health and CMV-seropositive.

CDR3 DNA sequence: TGTGCTAGTAGGCGGGGGGGCGGGGAGACGCAGTATTTT. Translation: CASRRGGGETQYF. The chain uses TRBV7-7 and TRBJ2-3, with 9 positions matching TRBD2. This CDR3 has 13 amino acids. Germline V gives CDR1 SSHAT, CDR2 FNYEAQ (reference sequence). Full variable domain (outside the CDR3, taken from reference TRBV7-7 and TRBJ2-3): GAGVSQSPRYKVTKRGQDVTLRCDPISSHATLYWYQQALGQGPEFLTYFNYEAQPDKSGLPSDRFSAERPEGSISTLTIQRTEQRDSAMYRCASRRGGGETQYFGPGTRLTVL.